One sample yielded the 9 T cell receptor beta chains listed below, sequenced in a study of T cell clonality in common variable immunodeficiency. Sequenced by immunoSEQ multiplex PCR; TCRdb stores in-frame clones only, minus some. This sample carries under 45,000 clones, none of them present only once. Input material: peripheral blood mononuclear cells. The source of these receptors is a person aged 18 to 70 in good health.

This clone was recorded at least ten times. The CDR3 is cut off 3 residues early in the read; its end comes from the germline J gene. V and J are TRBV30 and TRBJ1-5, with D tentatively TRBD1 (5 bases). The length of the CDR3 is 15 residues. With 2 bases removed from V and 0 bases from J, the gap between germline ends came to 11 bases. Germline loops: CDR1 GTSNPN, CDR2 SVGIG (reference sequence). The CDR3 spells CAWSPPDISNQPQHF. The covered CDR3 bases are TGTGCCTGGAGTCCACCGGACATTAGCAATCAGCCC.

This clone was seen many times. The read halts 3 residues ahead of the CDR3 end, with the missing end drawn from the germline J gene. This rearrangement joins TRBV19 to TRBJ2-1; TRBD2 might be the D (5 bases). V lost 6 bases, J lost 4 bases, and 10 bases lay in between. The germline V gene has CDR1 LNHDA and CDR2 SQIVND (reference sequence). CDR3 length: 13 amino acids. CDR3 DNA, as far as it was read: TGTGCCAGTAGAGCGGCTTTGTACAATGAG. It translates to CASRAALYNE. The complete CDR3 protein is CASRAALYNEQFF.

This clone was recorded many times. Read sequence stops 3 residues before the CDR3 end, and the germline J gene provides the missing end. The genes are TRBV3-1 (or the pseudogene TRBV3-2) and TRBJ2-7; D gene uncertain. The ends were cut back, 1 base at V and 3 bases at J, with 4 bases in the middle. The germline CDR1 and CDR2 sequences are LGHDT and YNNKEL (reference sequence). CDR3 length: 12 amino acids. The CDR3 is CASSQGRYEQYF. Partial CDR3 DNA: TGTGCCAGCAGCCAAGGTCGCTACGAG.

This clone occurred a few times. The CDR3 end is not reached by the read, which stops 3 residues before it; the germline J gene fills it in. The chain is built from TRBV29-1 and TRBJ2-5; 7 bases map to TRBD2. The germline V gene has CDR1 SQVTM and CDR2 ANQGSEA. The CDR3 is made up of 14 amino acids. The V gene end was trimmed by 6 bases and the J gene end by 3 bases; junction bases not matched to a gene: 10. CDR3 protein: CSVESDGGKETQYF. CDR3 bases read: TGCAGCGTCGAGTCAGACGGGGGGAAAGAGACC.

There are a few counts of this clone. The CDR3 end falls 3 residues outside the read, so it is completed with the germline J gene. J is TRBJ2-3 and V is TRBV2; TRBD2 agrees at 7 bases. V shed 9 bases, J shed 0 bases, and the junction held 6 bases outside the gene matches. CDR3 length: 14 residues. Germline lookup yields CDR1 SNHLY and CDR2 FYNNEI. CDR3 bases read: TGTGCCAGAAAGAGCGGGACTAGCACAGATACG. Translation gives CARKSGTSTDT. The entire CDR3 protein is CARKSGTSTDTQYF.

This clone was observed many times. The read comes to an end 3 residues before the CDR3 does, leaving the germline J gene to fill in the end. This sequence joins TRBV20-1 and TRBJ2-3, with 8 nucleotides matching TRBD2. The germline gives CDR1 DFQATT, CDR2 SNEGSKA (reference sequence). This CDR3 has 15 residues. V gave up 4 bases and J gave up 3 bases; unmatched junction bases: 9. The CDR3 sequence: CSAKLAVGRTDTQYF. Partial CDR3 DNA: TGCAGTGCTAAACTAGCGGTGGGGCGTACAGATACG.

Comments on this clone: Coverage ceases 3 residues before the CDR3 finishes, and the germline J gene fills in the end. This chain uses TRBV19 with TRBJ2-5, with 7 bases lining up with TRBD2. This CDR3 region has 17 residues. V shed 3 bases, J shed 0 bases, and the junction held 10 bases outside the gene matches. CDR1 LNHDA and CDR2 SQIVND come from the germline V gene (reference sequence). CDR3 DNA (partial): TGTGCCAGTAGTATCGGTGGGGAGGGGTCGTACCAAGAGACC. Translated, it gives CASSIGGEGSYQET. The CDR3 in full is CASSIGGEGSYQETQYF.

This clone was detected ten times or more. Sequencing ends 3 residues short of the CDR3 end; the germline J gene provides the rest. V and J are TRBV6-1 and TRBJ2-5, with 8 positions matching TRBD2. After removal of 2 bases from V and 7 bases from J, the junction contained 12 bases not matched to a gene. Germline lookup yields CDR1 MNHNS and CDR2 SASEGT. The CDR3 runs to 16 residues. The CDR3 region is CASSESEGSGATTQYF. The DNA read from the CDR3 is TGTGCCAGCAGTGAATCGGAAGGTAGCGGGGCCACGACC.

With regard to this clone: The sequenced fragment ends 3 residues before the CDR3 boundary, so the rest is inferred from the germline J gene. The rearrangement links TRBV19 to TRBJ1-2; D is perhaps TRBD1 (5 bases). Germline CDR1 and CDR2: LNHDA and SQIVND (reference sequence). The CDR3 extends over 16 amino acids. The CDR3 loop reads CASSIGGRVTYNDYTF. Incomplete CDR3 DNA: TGTGCCAGTAGTATAGGGGGCAGGGTAACCTACAATGAC.